The 25 T cell receptor beta chains below all came from one sample that was sequenced in a study of T-cell reconstitution after alpha-beta-depleted transplantation in children. Unique molecular identifiers were built into the TCRbeta library. TCRdb reprocessed the PCR reads via MiXCR and lists one record per CDR3 protein. The profile shows approximately 230,000 distinct CDR3 sequences, roughly a quarter of them singletons. Sequenced material: PBMCs, mostly from graft donor cells, taken 360 days after TCRalphabeta/CD19-depleted stem cell transplant. These receptors all stem from a female patient aged 2 to 10 who had a stem cell transplant for congenital amegakaryocytic thrombocytopenia, so the T cells may come from the graft donor.

The genes are TRBV20-1 and TRBJ1-2; the D gene is possibly TRBD1 (5 bases). CDR3 length equals 13 residues. Germline-derived CDR1 and CDR2 are DFQATT and SNEGSKA (reference sequence). Between the trimmed V and J ends, which lost 6 bases and 2 bases, there was a span of 13 bases. Here the CDR3 DNA reads TGCAGTGCCACAGGAGGTGGGAACTATGGCTACACCTTC. Translated: CSATGGGNYGYTF.

This clonotype appeared many times. V is TRBV5-1 and J is TRBJ2-1; D is uncertain. The V and J ends lost 0 bases and 4 bases respectively, with 5 bases between them. The CDR3 runs to 13 residues. The germline CDR1 and CDR2 sequences are SGHRS and YFSETQ. CDR3 sequence (DNA): TGCGCCAGCAGCTTGGTAGGGTACAATGAGCAGTTCTTC. Residues: CASSLVGYNEQFF.

This clonotype was detected ten times or more. The gene calls are TRBV2 and TRBJ2-2; D is unresolved. CDR3 size: 12 residues. Germline loops: CDR1 SNHLY, CDR2 FYNNEI. Trimming removed 3 bases from V and 6 bases from J, with 5 bases in between. The CDR3 protein is CASSDLPGELFF. As DNA, the CDR3 is TGTGCCAGCAGTGACCTCCCCGGGGAGCTGTTTTTT.

V usage is TRBV3-1 and J usage is TRBJ1-6; D gene ambiguous. Per germline, CDR1 LGHDT and CDR2 YNNKEL (reference sequence). This CDR3 comprises 15 residues. The V gene lost 0 bases and the J gene lost 6 bases, with 9 bases spanning the gap. CDR3 coding DNA: TGTGCCAGCAGCCAAGAAGGGTCTCGTAATTCACCCCTCCACTTT. Residues: CASSQEGSRNSPLHF.

This chain uses TRBV20-1 with TRBJ2-1; 7 bases map to TRBD2. The CDR3 has 16 residues. J lost 1 base, V lost 0 bases, and 6 bases had no gene match. Germline lookup yields CDR1 DFQATT and CDR2 SNEGSKA (reference sequence). The CDR3: CSARELLASSYNEQFF. CDR3 DNA: TGCAGTGCTAGAGAATTACTAGCGTCTTCCTACAATGAGCAGTTCTTC.

The CDR3 DNA reads as TGCGCCAGCACCCGGGGTACGACTAATGAAAAACTGTTTTTT. It encodes CASTRGTTNEKLFF. The V call is TRBV5-1, the J call TRBJ1-4; D gene ambiguous. Germline-derived CDR1 and CDR2 are SGHRS and YFSETQ. The ends were cut back, 6 bases at V and 2 bases at J, with 11 bases in the middle. This CDR3 comprises 14 residues.

The chain couples TRBV18 to TRBJ2-1, with 7 bases aligning to TRBD2. This CDR3 spans 16 amino acids. V shed 0 bases and J 4 bases; nucleotides not matched to a gene: 6. Germline V CDR1 and CDR2: KGHSH, LQKENI. In DNA form, the CDR3 reads TGTGCCAGCTCACCACCAGCGGGACTAATATACAATGAGCAGTTCTTC. This gives the protein CASSPPAGLIYNEQFF.

The CDR3 reads CASSATAGSLNEKLFF. The DNA for the CDR3 is TGTGCCAGCAGCGCGACCGCGGGGTCGCTTAATGAAAAACTGTTTTTT. This rearrangement joins TRBV9 to TRBJ1-4, with no clear D. The germline V gene encodes CDR1 SGDLS and CDR2 YYNGEE. There are 16 residues in the CDR3. The V end was cut by 3 bases, the J end by 4 bases, with 16 bases between.

V is TRBV4-1 and J is TRBJ2-5; D possibly corresponds to TRBD2 (5 bases). The CDR3 runs 16 residues. Germline lookup yields CDR1 MGHRA and CDR2 YSYEKL. Deletions cut 4 bases from V and 1 base from J, with 16 bases between. The CDR3 region has the DNA TGCGCCAGCAGCCGCGGCCTCCCTAGCATCCAAGAGACCCAGTACTTC. Amino acid sequence: CASSRGLPSIQETQYF.

On this clonotype: Its ends do not fully match the called genes, so a read error is possible. The chain links TRBV3-1 to TRBJ2-5; 8 positions agree with TRBD1. Germline CDR1 is LGHDT and CDR2 is YNNKEL (reference sequence). This CDR3 spans 19 amino acids. The CDR3 reads CACSQDSRDGQGSQETQYF. The CDR3 DNA is TGTGCCTGCAGCCAAGACTCCCGAGACGGACAGGGATCCCAAGAGACCCAGTACTTC.

This sequence joins TRBV3-1 and TRBJ1-4; 8 bases align to TRBD1. CDR3 length: 18 amino acids. The junction had 7 bases not matched to a gene; V was cut back by 1 base and J by 0 bases. The germline gives CDR1 LGHDT, CDR2 YNNKEL (reference sequence). Written as DNA, the CDR3 is TGTGCCAGCAGCCAAGTCCCGGGACAGGTTGCAACTAATGAAAAACTGTTTTTT. Translating gives CASSQVPGQVATNEKLFF.

This clonotype was seen only a few times. The rearrangement uses TRBV11-1 and TRBJ2-5, with 11 positions matching TRBD2. This CDR3 is built from 18 residues. The germline V gene has CDR1 SGHAT and CDR2 FQDESV (reference sequence). V trimming: 4 bases; J trimming: 3 bases; junction bases outside the gene matches: 13. CDR3 nucleotides: TGTGCCAGCAGCTCAGGGGCCCGACTAGCGGGGAGTAAAGAGACCCAGTACTTC. Residues: CASSSGARLAGSKETQYF.

This clonotype was seen more than once but under ten times. The J gene is TRBJ2-7, the V gene TRBV3-1, with 15 bases fitting TRBD2. The CDR3 extends over 18 amino acids. V was pared by 0 bases and J by 3 bases, with 6 bases of the junction left unmatched. Germline V gives CDR1 LGHDT, CDR2 YNNKEL (reference sequence). The CDR3 nucleotides read TGTGCCAGCAGCCAAGATTGGGGACTAGCGGGGGGAAACTACGAGCAGTACTTC. It yields the protein CASSQDWGLAGGNYEQYF.

This sequence joins TRBV28 and TRBJ2-5; weak D call: TRBD2 (5 bases). The CDR3 covers 17 residues. V was trimmed by 3 bases and J by 2 bases, leaving 19 bases between them. The V gene's germline CDR1 is MDHEN and CDR2 SYDVKM. The DNA for the CDR3 is TGTGCCAGCAGTTTTAACGAGGGCGGCTATTCTCAAGAGACCCAGTACTTC. Residues: CASSFNEGGYSQETQYF.

This clonotype was seen a few times. The genes are TRBV12-3 or TRBV12-4 and TRBJ1-1; 8 positions agree with TRBD1. The CDR3 runs 16 residues. J gave up 4 bases and V 6 bases, and 13 bases lay outside the gene matches. CDR3 sequence: CASSGIGTGESTEAFF. The CDR3 DNA reads TGTGCCAGCAGCGGAATCGGGACAGGAGAGAGCACTGAAGCTTTCTTT.

This clonotype showed up just a few times. This chain links TRBV28 with TRBJ2-1; 11 bases agree with TRBD2. Per the germline V gene, CDR1 is MDHEN and CDR2 is SYDVKM. The CDR3 runs to 14 residues. Trimming removed 6 bases from V and 6 bases from J; junction bases left unmatched: 4. The DNA of the CDR3 is TGTGCCAGCAGGGAGGGACTAGCGGCCAATGAGCAGTTCTTC. It is translated as CASREGLAANEQFF.

This clonotype was seen repeatedly, ten times or more. This chain joins TRBV29-1 and TRBJ2-1; D might be TRBD1 or TRBD2, each matching 6 bases. CDR1 SQVTM and CDR2 ANQGSEA come from the germline V gene. The V and J ends lost 3 bases and 4 bases respectively, with 16 bases between them. The CDR3 is 15 residues long. CDR3 coding DNA: TGCAGCGTTGAGAGACGACTAGGGGGATACAATGAGCAGTTCTTC. Amino acids: CSVERRLGGYNEQFF.

The V call is TRBV12-3 or TRBV12-4, the J call TRBJ2-3; D is uncertain. The length of the CDR3 is 11 residues. Trimming left V 6 bases short and J 4 bases short, with 5 bases between. The CDR3 sequence: CASRQSDTQYF. The CDR3, as DNA: TGTGCCAGCAGGCAATCAGATACGCAGTATTTT.

The rearrangement links TRBV12-3 or TRBV12-4 to TRBJ2-1; 10 positions match TRBD2. Trimming took 2 bases from V and 0 from J; bases not matched to a gene: 4. The CDR3 contains 17 residues. Written as DNA, the CDR3 is TGTGCCAGCAGTTTAAGAGCGGGAGGGAACTCCTACAATGAGCAGTTCTTC. Protein product: CASSLRAGGNSYNEQFF.

This clonotype was observed a few times. This chain uses TRBV2 with TRBJ2-7; TRBD2 matches 11 bases. The CDR3 is 14 amino acids. V was clipped by 7 bases and J by 3 bases; unmatched bases: 5. Germline assignment: CDR1 SNHLY and CDR2 FYNNEI. The CDR3, as DNA: TGTGCCAGCATCGCCGGGACTAGCGGCTACGAGCAGTACTTC. Amino acid sequence: CASIAGTSGYEQYF.

This clonotype has a handful of counts. V and J are TRBV20-1 and TRBJ2-3, with D unclear. The CDR3 has 11 residues. Germline CDR1 and CDR2: DFQATT and SNEGSKA (reference sequence). Trimming took off 1 base at V and 3 bases at J, with 2 bases between the two ends. Written as DNA, the CDR3 is TGCAGTGCTAGAGCAACAGATACGCAGTATTTT. The encoded protein is CSARATDTQYF.

This clonotype was counted a few times. The J gene is TRBJ1-2, the V gene TRBV28; 8 bases map to TRBD1. With V trimmed by 4 bases and J by 7 bases, 11 bases remained unmatched. The CDR3 is made up of 15 amino acids. The germline V gene has CDR1 MDHEN and CDR2 SYDVKM. In DNA form, the CDR3 reads TGTGCCAGCAGTTCACACCGACAGGGGCATGCTGGCTACACCTTC. This gives the protein CASSSHRQGHAGYTF.

This clonotype has a handful of counts. The J gene is TRBJ2-3, the V gene TRBV12-3 or TRBV12-4, with 12 bases identical to TRBD2. V lost 5 bases, J lost 1 base, and 4 bases stayed unmatched. The length of the CDR3 is 16 residues. The CDR3: CASSHRLAGGTDTQYF. The CDR3, as DNA: TGTGCCAGCAGTCATCGACTAGCGGGGGGCACAGATACGCAGTATTTT.

The chain employs TRBV7-9 and TRBJ2-3; a possible D gene is TRBD2 (6 bases). Germline V CDR1 and CDR2: SEHNR, FQNEAQ (reference sequence). With 5 bases removed from V and 0 bases from J, the gap between germline ends came to 12 bases. The CDR3 totals 15 residues. CDR3 residues: CASSNRDSSTDTQYF. DNA of the CDR3: TGTGCCAGCAGCAACCGGGACTCTAGCACAGATACGCAGTATTTT.

This clonotype occurred a few times. V usage is TRBV21-1 and J usage is TRBJ1-5. TRBV21-1 is flagged as a pseudogene. This CDR3 spans 19 amino acids. In DNA, the CDR3 is TGTGCCAGCAGCATCTACAGGACTACCCGATGGGGTGGCAATCAGCCCCAGCATTTT. It specifies CASSIYRTTRWGGNQPQHF.